The next 23 T cell receptor beta chains were all read from a single sample in a study of T-cell memory formation after mild COVID-19. TCRdb called the 5' RACE reads again in MiXCR, with one record for every CDR3 protein. Of about 360,000 distinct CDR3 sequences in the sample, approximately 14% were seen once. Sequencing input: PBMCs or a T cell subset sorted from them (not recorded which). The receptors here all came from a man aged 18 to 29 who had mild COVID-19 (a few samples of this study predate the infection). Cell type and time point are not known.

About this clonotype: An end of the junction differs from the germline gene, which may be a read error. CDR3 DNA sequence: TGTGCCAGCACTTCTCCCCGGGACAGGGGGTACACCGGGGAGATGTTTTTT. It encodes CASTSPRDRGYTGEMFF. The chain links TRBV7-2 to TRBJ2-2, with 11 bases fitting TRBD1. Germline loops: CDR1 SGHTA, CDR2 FQGNSA. This CDR3 is built from 17 residues. Variable domain in full (rest from reference TRBV7-2 and TRBJ2-2): GAGVSQSPSNKVTEKGKDVELRCDPISGHTALYWYRQSLGQGLEFLIYFQGNSAPDKSGLPSDRFSAERTGGSVSTLTIQRTQQEDSAVYLCASTSPRDRGYTGEMFFGEGSRLTVL.

This clonotype was detected ten times or more. The chain links TRBV5-1 to TRBJ2-1; possibly TRBD2 for D (5 bases). V was cut by 1 base and J by 7 bases, with 12 bases left in between. From germline, CDR1 is SGHRS and CDR2 YFSETQ. The CDR3 has 14 amino acids. The CDR3 here is CASSLLGEWNEQFF. In DNA form, the CDR3 reads TGCGCCAGCAGCTTGCTCGGGGAGTGGAATGAGCAGTTCTTC.

V and J are TRBV7-2 and TRBJ2-5; D gene ambiguous. Germline loops: CDR1 SGHTA, CDR2 FQGNSA. This CDR3 contains 13 residues. V lost 5 bases and J 1 base, leaving 8 bases between the germline ends. DNA of the CDR3: TGTGCCAGCAGCGCCTGGCTCCAAGAGACCCAGTACTTC. Translated, it gives CASSAWLQETQYF.

This clonotype showed up just a few times. The V gene is TRBV20-1, the J gene TRBJ2-7, with 10 nucleotides matching TRBD2. CDR1 is DFQATT and CDR2 is SNEGSKA in the germline V gene (reference sequence). V lost 0 bases to trimming and J lost 5 bases; unmatched junction nucleotides: 10. The CDR3 loop spans 16 amino acids. The CDR3 sequence: CSARDRLSGGFHEQYV. CDR3 nucleotide sequence: TGCAGTGCTAGAGATAGGCTTAGCGGGGGGTTCCACGAGCAGTACGTC.

This clonotype was counted at least ten times. The chain couples TRBV3-1 to TRBJ2-3; D gene ambiguous. Germline V CDR1 and CDR2: LGHDT, YNNKEL (reference sequence). V lost 1 base and J 3 bases, leaving 11 bases between the germline ends. CDR3 length equals 15 residues. CDR3 sequence reads: CASSQGPAPTDTQYF. The CDR3 nucleotides are TGTGCCAGCAGCCAAGGCCCGGCCCCAACAGATACGCAGTATTTT.

This clonotype was counted only a few times. The chain joins TRBV5-1 to TRBJ2-7; 7 nucleotides match TRBD1. The CDR3 contains 13 residues. Germline assignment: CDR1 SGHRS and CDR2 YFSETQ. V trimming: 2 bases; J trimming: 5 bases; junction bases outside the gene matches: 4. The CDR3 sequence: CASSFEGADEQYV. CDR3 DNA: TGCGCCAGCAGCTTCGAGGGGGCGGACGAGCAGTACGTC.

J is TRBJ2-1 and V is TRBV4-2; 8 bases line up with TRBD2. This CDR3 has 17 residues. Germline V gives CDR1 LGHNA, CDR2 YNFKEQ. V lost 2 bases, J lost 2 bases, and 8 bases stayed unmatched. The CDR3: CASSQSAGTRAYNEQFF. DNA of the CDR3: TGTGCCAGCAGCCAATCTGCCGGGACTAGGGCCTACAATGAGCAGTTCTTC.

This clonotype has more than one count but fewer than ten. The rearrangement joins TRBV7-2 to TRBJ2-7; D possibly corresponds to TRBD1 (6 bases). This CDR3 comprises 14 residues. Germline V CDR1 and CDR2: SGHTA, FQGNSA. V was cut by 5 bases and J by 4 bases, with 15 bases left in between. CDR3 in amino acids: CASSPNSGVYEQYV. CDR3 DNA: TGTGCCAGCAGCCCAAACTCAGGGGTTTACGAGCAGTACGTC.

The genes are TRBV11-2 and TRBJ2-7; TRBD2 matches at 7 bases. Per the germline V gene, CDR1 is SGHAT and CDR2 is FQNNGV. V was pared by 1 base and J by 2 bases, with 5 bases of the junction left unmatched. The CDR3 extends over 15 amino acids. Written as DNA, the CDR3 is TGTGCCAGCAGCTTAGGCCTAGCGGAGGCCTACGAGCAGTACTTC. Its translation is CASSLGLAEAYEQYF.

This rearrangement joins TRBV5-1 to TRBJ2-7; TRBD1 is a possible D gene (5 bases). The CDR3 is 15 residues long. CDR1 is SGHRS, CDR2 YFSETQ, per germline. The V and J ends lost 0 bases and 6 bases respectively, with 16 bases between them. CDR3 sequence: CASSLEAGSGLEQYF. CDR3 DNA sequence: TGCGCCAGCAGCTTGGAGGCAGGGTCTGGGCTCGAGCAGTACTTC.

This clonotype was seen ten or more times. The chain has TRBV4-3 and TRBJ2-3, with 9 bases fitting TRBD2. V was pared by 0 bases and J by 6 bases, with 10 bases of the junction left unmatched. The CDR3 sequence is 17 residues long. The V gene's germline CDR1 is LGHNA and CDR2 YSLEER. The CDR3 loop reads CASSQDVGGGAIDTQYF. The CDR3 DNA reads as TGCGCCAGCAGCCAAGATGTAGGCGGGGGGGCGATCGATACGCAGTATTTT.

The chain couples TRBV5-8 to TRBJ2-7; D possibly corresponds to TRBD2 (5 bases). CDR1 is SGHTS and CDR2 is YDEGEE in the germline V gene. This CDR3 is 14 amino acids long. V gave up 4 bases and J gave up 7 bases, with 18 bases separating them. CDR3 in amino acids: CASSPGGLGREQYV. CDR3 bases: TGTGCCAGCAGCCCTGGCGGGTTGGGTCGGGAGCAGTACGTC.

The chain links TRBV6-2 or TRBV6-3 to TRBJ2-1, with TRBD2 identical over 9 bases. Germline lookup yields CDR1 MNHEY and CDR2 SVGEGT. The CDR3 has 16 residues. Unmatched junction bases numbered 4, after V lost 0 bases and J lost 4 bases. CDR3 loop: CASSYSWGLAYNEQFF. CDR3 coding DNA: TGTGCCAGCAGTTACTCGTGGGGACTAGCTTACAATGAGCAGTTCTTC.

This chain joins TRBV28 and TRBJ1-2; D uncertain. V lost 5 bases, J lost 8 bases, and 6 bases lay in between. This CDR3 is 10 amino acids long. Germline V CDR1 and CDR2: MDHEN, SYDVKM. CDR3 sequence (DNA): TGTGCCAGCAGTGAGGTGGGCTACACCTTC. Protein product: CASSEVGYTF.

This rearrangement joins TRBV27 to TRBJ1-2; unclear D gene. Germline-derived CDR1 and CDR2 are MNHEY and SMNVEV (reference sequence). Trimming left V 3 bases short and J 6 bases short, with 17 bases between. This CDR3 is built from 15 residues. In DNA form, the CDR3 reads TGTGCCAGCAGTTTGGTAGGAGGGAGGGTAGATGGCTACACCTTC. Translating it yields CASSLVGGRVDGYTF.

The sample holds a few counts of this clonotype. This chain uses TRBV7-3 with TRBJ2-2, with a tentative D call TRBD2 (6 bases). Germline-derived CDR1 and CDR2 are SGHTA and FQGTGA. The CDR3 spans 18 residues. The germline V and J ends were trimmed by 5 bases and 1 base, with 20 bases remaining between them. CDR3 DNA: TGTGCCAGCAGCCCACAACCCCTTTCGGGGGAGAACACCGGGGAGCTGTTTTTT. Protein: CASSPQPLSGENTGELFF.

In this sample, this clonotype turned up a few times. The J gene is TRBJ2-1, the V gene TRBV7-6, with TRBD2 matching over 9 bases. V lost 0 bases to trimming and J lost 0 bases; unmatched junction nucleotides: 6. Per germline, CDR1 SGHVS and CDR2 FNYEAQ. The CDR3 extends over 18 amino acids. The CDR3 here is CASSLAPSGVSSYNEQFF. The DNA of the CDR3 is TGTGCCAGCAGCTTAGCGCCTAGCGGGGTGAGCTCCTACAATGAGCAGTTCTTC.

This clonotype turned up a few times. The gene calls are TRBV28 and TRBJ1-1; the D is unclear. CDR3 length: 14 amino acids. Germline-derived CDR1 and CDR2 are MDHEN and SYDVKM. The V and J ends lost 7 bases and 0 bases respectively, with 12 bases between them. For the CDR3, the DNA is TGTGCCAGCACCTTCCGTAGGATGAACACTGAAGCTTTCTTT. It translates to CASTFRRMNTEAFF. Using reference TRBV28 and TRBJ1-1 for the parts outside the CDR3, the full variable domain is DVKVTQSSRYLVKRTGEKVFLECVQDMDHENMFWYRQDPGLGLRLIYFSYDVKMKEKGDIPEGYSVSREKKERFSLILESASTNQTSMYLCASTFRRMNTEAFFGQGTRLTVV.

This clonotype occurred many times. The chain employs TRBV5-1 and TRBJ1-1; possibly TRBD1 for D (5 bases). V lost 4 bases to trimming and J lost 0 bases, with 16 bases between them. Per germline, CDR1 SGHRS and CDR2 YFSETQ. The CDR3 sequence is 16 residues long. CDR3 sequence: CASSLGLGAVNTEAFF. The CDR3 DNA reads as TGCGCCAGCAGCCTGGGGCTTGGGGCCGTGAACACTGAAGCTTTCTTT.

In its sample, this clonotype was seen a few times. The rearrangement links TRBV27 to TRBJ1-1; weak D call: TRBD1 (6 bases). Germline CDR1 MNHEY, CDR2 SMNVEV (reference sequence). Trimming took 2 bases from V and 5 from J, leaving 21 bases between them. The CDR3 contains 17 residues. As DNA, the CDR3 is TGTGCCAGCAGTTTAGTCTACCACCAGGGGTTTGGAACTGAAGCTTTCTTT. Translated, it gives CASSLVYHQGFGTEAFF.

This clonotype was recorded at least ten times. The conserved final phenylalanine or tryptophan is absent from the CDR3, which likely points to a read error. The DNA is left out, because the CDR3 cannot be placed on it with certainty; the CDR3 is given as TCRdb lists it. The rearrangement uses TRBV27 and TRBJ2-7; the D call of TRBD1 is as the table states it, not checked on the DNA. The CDR3 spans 12 residues, counting both ends. CDR1 is MNHEY, CDR2 SMNVEV, per germline (reference sequence). CDR3 in amino acids: CASSTGGTGLSL.

This clonotype was seen many times. CDR3 sequence reads: CASSHLDGYSGNTIYF. The CDR3 coding sequence is TGCGCCAGCAGCCACCTCGACGGCTACTCTGGAAACACCATATATTTT. The chain couples TRBV4-3 to TRBJ1-3; D uncertain. This CDR3 has 16 residues. The V gene's germline CDR1 is LGHNA and CDR2 YSLEER. With 3 bases removed from V and 0 bases from J, the gap between germline ends came to 12 bases.

The table lists this clonotype with many counts. The rearrangement joins TRBV27 to TRBJ1-4; D gene unclear. The V and J ends lost 3 bases and 5 bases respectively, with 13 bases between them. The CDR3 has 15 residues. Germline assignment: CDR1 MNHEY and CDR2 SMNVEV (reference sequence). CDR3 amino acids: CASSFMPDRNEKLFF. CDR3 in DNA: TGTGCCAGCAGTTTCATGCCAGACCGAAATGAAAAACTGTTTTTT.